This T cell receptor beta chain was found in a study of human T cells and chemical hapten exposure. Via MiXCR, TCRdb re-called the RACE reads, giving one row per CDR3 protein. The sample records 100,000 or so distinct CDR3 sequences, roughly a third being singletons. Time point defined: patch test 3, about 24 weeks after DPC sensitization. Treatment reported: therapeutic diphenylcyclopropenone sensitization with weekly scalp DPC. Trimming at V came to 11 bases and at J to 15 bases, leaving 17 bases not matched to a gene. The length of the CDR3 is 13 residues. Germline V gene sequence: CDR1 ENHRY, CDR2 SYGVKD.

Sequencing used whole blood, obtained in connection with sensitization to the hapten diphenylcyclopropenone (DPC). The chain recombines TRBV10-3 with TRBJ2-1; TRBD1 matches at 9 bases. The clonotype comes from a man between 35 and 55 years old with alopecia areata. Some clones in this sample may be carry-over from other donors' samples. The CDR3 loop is CASQLGPGQGPFF. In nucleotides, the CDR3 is TGTGCCTCTCAGCTAGGCCCGGGACAGGGCCCGTTCTTC.